The 32 T cell receptor beta chains presented below share a single source sample, sequenced in a study of CD8+CD57+ T cells in acquired aplastic anemia. Genomic DNA, serving as template, underwent TCR beta VDJ and CDR3 profiling. TCRdb re-called the reads with MiXCR, one entry per CDR3 protein. The table has around 150,000 distinct CDR3 sequences, 71% seen once. Before being chosen for sequencing, patients had shown CD8+CD57+ cell expansion by flow cytometry. Sequencing was carried out using sorted CD4+, CD8+, or CD8+CD57+ T cells (not recorded which) from PBMCs. The receptor source for this set is a human donor with aplastic anemia.

This chain links TRBV5-1 with TRBJ2-2; 8 bases match TRBD1. V dropped 3 bases and J dropped 5; count of bases not matched to a gene: 0. Per germline, CDR1 SGHRS and CDR2 YFSETQ. The CDR3 loop spans 13 amino acids. CDR3 sequence (DNA): TGCGCCAGCAGCTGGGACAGGACCGGGGAGCTGTTTTTT. The encoded protein is CASSWDRTGELFF.

The V gene is TRBV5-5, the J gene TRBJ2-7; D uncertain. The V end was cut by 2 bases, the J end by 3 bases, with 9 bases between. This CDR3 is built from 13 residues. Germline-derived CDR1 and CDR2 are SGHKS and YYEKEE (reference sequence). The CDR3 loop is CASSLDALYEQYF. Here the CDR3 DNA reads TGTGCCAGCAGCTTAGATGCCCTCTACGAGCAGTACTTC.

This chain uses TRBV19 with TRBJ1-4; D is possibly TRBD1 (5 bases). Germline loops: CDR1 LNHDA, CDR2 SQIVND (reference sequence). The CDR3 has 12 residues. V was pared by 3 bases and J by 8 bases, with 7 bases between. The CDR3 spells CASSMRTEKLFF. CDR3 in DNA: TGTGCCAGTAGTATGCGGACAGAAAAACTGTTTTTT.

The rearrangement joins TRBV20-1 to TRBJ2-6; no definite D call. Germline CDR1 is DFQATT and CDR2 is SNEGSKA (reference sequence). V was clipped by 0 bases and J by 0 bases, with 6 bases between them. The CDR3 has 15 residues. The CDR3 DNA follows: TGCAGTGCTAGAGAGGGATCCTCTGGGGCCAACGTCCTGACTTTC. Amino acid sequence: CSAREGSSGANVLTF.

About this clonotype itself: Sequence at one end of the junction differs from germline and may be a read error. This sequence joins TRBV9 and TRBJ2-6; a weak D match, TRBD1 (6 bases). Germline loops: CDR1 SGDLS, CDR2 YYNGEE. This CDR3 is built from 16 residues. In nucleotides, the CDR3 is TGTGCCAGCAGCGCTTACGACCACTCAGGGGACAACGTCCTGACTTTC. Its protein is CASSAYDHSGDNVLTF.

This chain joins TRBV9 and TRBJ2-7; TRBD2 agrees at 8 bases. From germline, CDR1 is SGDLS and CDR2 YYNGEE. The ends lost 5 bases at V and 6 bases at J; junction bases unmatched: 10. The CDR3 has 14 amino acids. Written as DNA, the CDR3 is TGTGCCAGCAGTCTGAACCGGGGGGGGATCGAGCAGTACTTC. Translating it yields CASSLNRGGIEQYF.

The chain uses TRBV20-1 and TRBJ2-3, with D unresolved. CDR3 length equals 13 residues. V was pared by 6 bases and J by 4 bases, with 14 bases between. The V gene's germline CDR1 is DFQATT and CDR2 SNEGSKA (reference sequence). The CDR3 DNA follows: TGCAGTGCAAGTAAGGGTATCGCAGATACGCAGTATTTT. Its protein product is CSASKGIADTQYF.

This clonotype was detected only a few times. The J gene is TRBJ2-2, the V gene TRBV5-1; either TRBD1 or TRBD2 may supply D (5 bases each). V was cut by 4 bases and J by 5 bases, with 15 bases left in between. The CDR3 is 15 amino acids. Germline assignment: CDR1 SGHRS and CDR2 YFSETQ. DNA for the CDR3: TGCGCCAGCAGCACTGGGACCGTGGGAACCGGGGAGCTGTTTTTT. As protein: CASSTGTVGTGELFF.

The genes are TRBV11-2 and TRBJ2-6; no firm D call. V gave up 4 bases and J gave up 1 base, with 8 bases separating them. The CDR3 covers 15 residues. Germline V gene sequence: CDR1 SGHAT, CDR2 FQNNGV. The CDR3 region has the DNA TGTGCCAGCAGCTCCACGCTTTCTGGGGCCAACGTCCTGACTTTC. Residues: CASSSTLSGANVLTF.

The chain couples TRBV24-1 to TRBJ2-1, with a tentative D call TRBD2 (5 bases). Trimming removed 8 bases from V and 3 bases from J, with 7 bases in between. Germline CDR1 KGHDR, CDR2 SFDVKD. This CDR3 is 12 amino acids long. CDR3 sequence: CATKGVYNEQFF. The CDR3 nucleotides read TGTGCCACCAAGGGAGTCTACAATGAGCAGTTCTTC.

The rearrangement joins TRBV5-4 to TRBJ2-2; D possibly corresponds to TRBD1 (6 bases). The CDR3 loop spans 16 amino acids. V dropped 4 bases and J dropped 1 base, with 14 bases sitting between them. Germline assignment: CDR1 SGHNT and CDR2 YYREEE (reference sequence). The CDR3 region has the DNA TGTGCCAGCAGCCGAGACGGGACACTGAACACCGGGGAGCTGTTTTTT. It translates to CASSRDGTLNTGELFF.

The count of this clonotype is one. This chain joins TRBV5-1 and TRBJ2-7; D gene uncertain. This CDR3 has 14 amino acids. V was clipped by 3 bases and J by 4 bases, with 14 bases between them. Germline V gene sequence: CDR1 SGHRS, CDR2 YFSETQ. In DNA, the CDR3 is TGCGCCAGCAGCTCTGGAACAGCCCTATACGAGCAGTACTTC. Amino acid sequence: CASSSGTALYEQYF. The full variable domain, in which reference TRBV5-1 and TRBJ2-7 provide the parts outside the CDR3, is KAGVTQTPRYLIKTRGQQVTLSCSPISGHRSVSWYQQTPGQGLQFLFEYFSETQRNKGNFPGRFSGRQFSNSRSEMNVSTLELGDSALYLCASSSGTALYEQYFGPGTRLTVT.

Points on this clonotype: Its ends do not fully match the called genes, so a read error is possible. CDR3 sequence: CATSEGVGPQFF. CDR3 DNA sequence: TGTGCCACCAGTGAGGGTGTCGGGCCGCAATTCTTC. This sequence joins TRBV24-1 and TRBJ2-7; D remains unclear. The CDR3 spans 12 residues. The germline CDR1 and CDR2 sequences are KGHDR and SFDVKD.

This clonotype was seen ten or more times. The chain links TRBV14 to TRBJ1-1, with 9 bases matching TRBD1. Trimming at V came to 4 bases and at J to 3 bases, leaving 6 bases not matched to a gene. Looked up from germline, CDR1 is SGHDN and CDR2 is FVKESK. The CDR3 sequence is 15 residues long. In nucleotides, the CDR3 is TGTGCCAGCAGCCCGGGACAGGGATCGTACACTGAAGCTTTCTTT. Amino acids: CASSPGQGSYTEAFF.

The V gene is TRBV7-9, the J gene TRBJ2-1, with D tentatively TRBD2 (7 bases). Germline CDR1 is SEHNR and CDR2 is FQNEAQ (reference sequence). Deletions cut 5 bases from V and 5 bases from J, with 16 bases between. This CDR3 contains 15 residues. The CDR3: CASSPQGRGDNEQFF. CDR3 DNA: TGTGCCAGCAGCCCCCAGGGGAGGGGGGACAATGAGCAGTTCTTC.

This chain joins TRBV20-1 and TRBJ2-1; possibly TRBD2 for D (6 bases). The CDR3 has 11 amino acids. Germline V gene lookup returns CDR1 DFQATT and CDR2 SNEGSKA (reference sequence). V was trimmed by 2 bases and J by 12 bases, leaving 11 bases between them. CDR3 loop: CSARLEGLQFF. The CDR3 region has the DNA TGCAGTGCTAGATTGGAGGGTTTGCAGTTCTTC.

The CDR3 nucleotides are TGTGCCAGTAGTAAAGGGGGGCAACAGCCCCAGCATTTT. This translates into CASSKGGQQPQHF. This chain uses TRBV19 with TRBJ1-5, with D possibly matching TRBD1 (6 bases). The CDR3 is 13 residues long. Germline V gene sequence: CDR1 LNHDA, CDR2 SQIVND (reference sequence). V was cut by 4 bases and J by 7 bases, with 11 bases left in between.

A remark on this clonotype: Without the conserved terminal phenylalanine or tryptophan, this CDR3 likely stems from a read error. The DNA is left out, because the CDR3 cannot be placed on it with certainty; the CDR3 is given as TCRdb lists it. The V gene is TRBV20-1, the J gene TRBJ2-5; TRBD2 is the table's D call and was not checked against the DNA. A total of 11 residues make up the CDR3, ends included. Germline assignment: CDR1 DFQATT and CDR2 SNEGSKA (reference sequence). The chain's CDR3 is CSARVRGASSY.

The J gene is TRBJ1-6, the V gene TRBV7-6; no firm D call. The CDR3 is 15 residues long. The germline V gene has CDR1 SGHVS and CDR2 FNYEAQ. V lost 5 bases, J lost 4 bases, and 12 bases lay in between. The CDR3 region has the DNA TGTGCCAGCAGCCTCGACGGCGGATATAATTCACCCCTCCACTTT. It encodes CASSLDGGYNSPLHF.

This clonotype was seen only once. The rearrangement links TRBV24-1 to TRBJ2-2, with TRBD1 as a possible D gene (5 bases). The CDR3 totals 15 residues. Deletions cut 0 bases from V and 8 bases from J, with 12 bases between. Germline loops: CDR1 KGHDR, CDR2 SFDVKD. The CDR3: CATSDLLQAQGELFF. The CDR3 region has the DNA TGTGCCACCAGTGATTTGCTACAGGCCCAAGGGGAGCTGTTTTTT.

This chain's CDR3 is CASSPSGGGGSQYF. The CDR3 nucleotides are TGTGCCAGCTCACCAAGCGGAGGAGGTGGATCCCAGTACTTC. The chain recombines TRBV3-1 with TRBJ2-5, with D possibly being TRBD2 (5 bases). Between the trimmed V and J ends, which lost 8 bases and 9 bases, there was a span of 22 bases. Germline-derived CDR1 and CDR2 are LGHDT and YNNKEL (reference sequence). CDR3 length: 14 amino acids.

As regards this clonotype: A junction boundary mismatches the germline segment, possibly from a read error. This rearrangement joins TRBV7-8 to TRBJ2-1, with D possibly TRBD1 on 5 matching bases. Germline CDR1 SGHVS, CDR2 FQNEAQ. The CDR3 covers 14 residues. The CDR3 here is CASSLESGHNEQFF. Here the CDR3 DNA reads TGTGCCAGCAGTTTAGAGTCAGGGCACAATGAGCAGTTCTTC.

This chain connects TRBV12-5 to TRBJ1-2, with 8 bases matching TRBD1. The CDR3 loop spans 14 amino acids. From germline, CDR1 is LGHNT and CDR2 FRNRAP. CDR3 in DNA: TGTGCCAGCAGTCCGGGACAGGCTAACTATGGCTACACCTTC. Translated: CASSPGQANYGYTF.

In this sample, this clonotype turned up once. In DNA form, the CDR3 reads TGTGCCAGCAGACGAGGACTAGCGGGAGATGAGCAGTACTTC. It yields the protein CASRRGLAGDEQYF. V gene TRBV6-6 combines with J gene TRBJ2-7; 13 nucleotides match TRBD2. The CDR3 length is 14 residues. Germline V gene lookup returns CDR1 MNHNY and CDR2 SVGAGI (reference sequence). Losses at the gene ends were 6 bases for V and 7 bases for J; bases not matched to a gene: 6.

This chain links TRBV7-2 with TRBJ1-3; weak D call: TRBD1 (6 bases). In germline, CDR1 is SGHTA, CDR2 FQGNSA. The CDR3 extends over 14 amino acids. Trimming cost V 3 bases and J 2 bases, with 8 bases left between them. The CDR3 DNA follows: TGTGCCAGCAGCTTCAGGGGTACTGGAAACACCATATATTTT. Encoded protein: CASSFRGTGNTIYF.

V gene TRBV7-3 combines with J gene TRBJ1-6; TRBD1 matches at 9 bases. This CDR3 is 16 amino acids long. Germline values: CDR1 SGHTA, CDR2 FQGTGA. The ends lost 5 bases at V and 4 bases at J; junction bases unmatched: 6. CDR3: CASSPLGQGYNSPLHF. For the CDR3, the DNA is TGTGCCAGCAGCCCCCTAGGACAGGGGTATAATTCACCCCTCCACTTT.

The table lists this clonotype with a count of one. V gene TRBV7-9 combines with J gene TRBJ1-1; D remains ambiguous. The V end lost 4 bases, the J end lost 1 base, and 7 bases lay between the germline ends. Germline CDR1 is SEHNR and CDR2 is FQNEAQ (reference sequence). The CDR3 covers 13 residues. The CDR3 protein is CASSSDQNTEAFF. The CDR3 DNA sequence: TGTGCCAGCAGCTCCGACCAGAACACTGAAGCTTTCTTT.

This chain uses TRBV19 with TRBJ2-3, with 11 bases fitting TRBD2. Germline CDR1 LNHDA, CDR2 SQIVND (reference sequence). CDR3 length: 15 amino acids. V dropped 5 bases and J dropped 4; count of bases not matched to a gene: 5. In DNA form, the CDR3 reads TGTGCCAGTAGTCTACTAGCGGGAGCCCCAGATACGCAGTATTTT. It yields the protein CASSLLAGAPDTQYF.

This clonotype has a handful of counts. The chain combines TRBV19 with TRBJ1-6; D may be TRBD1 (5 bases). Trimming took off 7 bases at V and 10 bases at J, with 17 bases between the two ends. CDR3 size: 14 residues. Per germline, CDR1 LNHDA and CDR2 SQIVND (reference sequence). The CDR3 loop is CASNMGGSESPLHF. The DNA of the CDR3 is TGTGCCAGTAACATGGGGGGTAGCGAATCACCCCTCCACTTT. The full variable domain, completed using reference TRBV19 and TRBJ1-6, is DGGITQSPKYLFRKEGQNVTLSCEQNLNHDAMYWYRQDPGQGLRLIYYSQIVNDFQKGDIAEGYSVSREKKESFPLTVTSAQKNPTAFYLCASNMGGSESPLHFGNGTRLTVT.

A remark on this clonotype: Because the CDR3 is missing its conserved closing phenylalanine or tryptophan, this is likely a read error. This chain uses TRBV10-3 with TRBJ2-7; 9 positions match TRBD2. V was pared by 7 bases and J by 4 bases, with 11 bases of the junction left unmatched. CDR3 length equals 15 residues. Germline loops: CDR1 ENHRY, CDR2 SYGVKD. This chain's CDR3 is CAIITQREEPYEQYL. The CDR3 bases are TGTGCCATCATCACACAGCGGGAGGAACCTTACGAGCAGTACCTC.

The chain uses TRBV7-8 and TRBJ2-7; no firm D call. This CDR3 comprises 14 residues. Deletions cut 5 bases from V and 2 bases from J, with 13 bases between. CDR1 is SGHVS, CDR2 FQNEAQ, per germline. The CDR3 bases are TGTGCCAGCAGCCCACCAGTTGAGCCCTACGAGCAGTACTTC. This encodes CASSPPVEPYEQYF. Together with reference TRBV7-8 and TRBJ2-7, the CDR3 gives the full variable domain: GAGVSQSPRYKVAKRGQDVALRCDPISGHVSLFWYQQALGQGPEFLTYFQNEAQLDKSGLPSDRFFAERPEGSVSTLKIQRTQQEDSAVYLCASSPPVEPYEQYFGPGTRLTVT.

This chain joins TRBV7-8 and TRBJ2-5; TRBD1 matches 9 bases. Per germline, CDR1 SGHVS and CDR2 FQNEAQ. The CDR3 is made up of 16 amino acids. Trimming at V came to 4 bases and at J to 5 bases, leaving 11 bases not matched to a gene. The CDR3 loop reads CASSSRPGQGRETQYF. The CDR3 nucleotides read TGTGCCAGCAGCTCAAGACCGGGACAGGGCCGGGAGACCCAGTACTTC.